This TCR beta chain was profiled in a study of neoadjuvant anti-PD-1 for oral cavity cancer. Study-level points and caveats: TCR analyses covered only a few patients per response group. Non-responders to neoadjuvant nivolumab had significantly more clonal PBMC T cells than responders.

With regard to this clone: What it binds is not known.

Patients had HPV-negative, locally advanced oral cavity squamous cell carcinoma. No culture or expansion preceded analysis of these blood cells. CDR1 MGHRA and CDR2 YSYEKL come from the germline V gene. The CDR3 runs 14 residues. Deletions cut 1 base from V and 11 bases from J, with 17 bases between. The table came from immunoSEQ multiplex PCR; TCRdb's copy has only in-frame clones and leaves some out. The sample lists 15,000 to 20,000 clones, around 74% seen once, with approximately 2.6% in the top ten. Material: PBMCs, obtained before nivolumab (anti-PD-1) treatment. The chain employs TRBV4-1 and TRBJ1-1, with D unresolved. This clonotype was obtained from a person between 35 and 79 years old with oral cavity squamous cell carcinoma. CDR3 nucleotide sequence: TGCGCCAGCAGCCAAGGGATGAACGGGTGGGAGGCTTTCTTT. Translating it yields CASSQGMNGWEAFF.